These 30 T cell receptor beta chains were sequenced from one sample in a study of post-analysis software for immune sequencing data. Study-wide points: Among five TRBV segments more frequent in patients than controls were TRBV5-6, TRBV5-1 and TRBV20-1.

Built from TCR beta cDNA, the libraries had unique molecular identifiers in them. Each CDR3 protein gets one entry after TCRdb re-called the PCR reads with MiXCR. The sample has fewer than 550,000 distinct CDR3 sequences; 30% to 40% are singletons. No antigen is known for these receptors. The sequenced sample consisted of blood. These receptors were taken from a girl under 18 with multiple sclerosis.

This clonotype was seen a few times. This chain joins TRBV20-1 and TRBJ2-5; D may be TRBD2 (7 bases). The V gene lost 6 bases and the J gene lost 11 bases, with 28 bases spanning the gap. Germline V CDR1 and CDR2: DFQATT, SNEGSKA (reference sequence). CDR3 length equals 15 residues. The CDR3 DNA reads TGCAGTGCGCCCAAAGTGGGGGCCGGGGGGAATGAGCAGTACTTC. This gives the protein CSAPKVGAGGNEQYF.

The V gene is TRBV2, the J gene TRBJ2-1; possible D gene TRBD2, 6 bases. This CDR3 is built from 14 residues. With 4 bases removed from V and 9 bases from J, the gap between germline ends came to 16 bases. Germline assignment: CDR1 SNHLY and CDR2 FYNNEI. The CDR3 DNA is TGTGCCAGCAGTGCGCTGCGGGGAGATCCTGAGCAGTTCTTC. This codes for CASSALRGDPEQFF.

This chain connects TRBV5-1 to TRBJ2-4, with D perhaps assigned TRBD1 or TRBD2 (5 bases each). Trimming pared 7 bases from V and 7 bases from J, leaving 21 bases between. Germline V gene sequence: CDR1 SGHRS, CDR2 YFSETQ. The CDR3 length is 15 residues. DNA of the CDR3: TGCGCCAGCGGCCCGATGGGGGACGCGACGAACATTCAGTACTTC. It specifies CASGPMGDATNIQYF.

This clonotype was seen a single time. The junction departs from germline at one end; a sequencing error may be responsible. The genes are TRBV7-9 and TRBJ1-2, with 7 bases identical to TRBD1. Germline CDR1 and CDR2: SEHNR and FQNEAQ (reference sequence). This CDR3 comprises 14 residues. In DNA, the CDR3 is TGTGCCAGCAGCTTTGGACAGGACAACTGTGGCTACACCTTC. Translating it yields CASSFGQDNCGYTF.

The chain couples TRBV6-1 to TRBJ2-3, with D possibly being TRBD1 (6 bases). Germline-derived CDR1 and CDR2 are MNHNS and SASEGT. This CDR3 contains 16 residues. V was pared by 0 bases and J by 2 bases, with 12 bases between. CDR3 in amino acids: CASSEAWAGATDTQYF. The CDR3 DNA reads as TGTGCCAGCAGTGAAGCATGGGCAGGGGCCACAGATACGCAGTATTTT.

The chain couples TRBV6-1 to TRBJ2-3; the match to TRBD2 covers 10 bases. CDR3 length: 14 residues. CDR1 and CDR2 (germline): MNHNS, SASEGT. The J segment lost 5 bases and the V segment lost 6 bases, leaving 5 bases of the junction unmatched. The CDR3 sequence: CASRSGGAEDTQYF. DNA for the CDR3: TGTGCCAGCAGGAGCGGGGGGGCGGAAGATACGCAGTATTTT.

This clonotype was seen a few times. This chain uses TRBV5-1 with TRBJ2-1; 7 nucleotides line up with TRBD1. This CDR3 is built from 15 residues. J was trimmed by 1 base and V by 3 bases; bases with no gene match: 4. Germline V lookup: CDR1 SGHRS, CDR2 YFSETQ. The CDR3 protein is CASSYGTVSYNEQFF. Here the CDR3 DNA reads TGCGCCAGCAGCTATGGGACAGTTTCCTACAATGAGCAGTTCTTC.

Regarding this clonotype: This may stem from a read error, because a much larger clone lies one nucleotide away. J is TRBJ2-7 and V is TRBV5-6, with D possibly TRBD2 on 5 matching bases. This CDR3 is built from 12 residues. Germline CDR1 SGHDT, CDR2 YYEEEE. For the CDR3, the DNA is TGTACCAGCATGGGGAGCTCCTACGAGCAGTACTTC. It is translated as CTSMGSSYEQYF.

This clonotype was observed a few times. This rearrangement joins TRBV11-1 to TRBJ2-7; 8 nucleotides match TRBD2. Germline CDR1 and CDR2: SGHAT and FQDESV (reference sequence). The ends lost 3 bases at V and 3 bases at J; junction bases unmatched: 4. CDR3 length equals 14 residues. The CDR3 region has the DNA TGTGCCAGCAGCTTGAGCGGGAGTGTCTACGAGCAGTACTTC. Translating it yields CASSLSGSVYEQYF.

This clonotype was seen more than once but under ten times. The rearrangement uses TRBV4-2 and TRBJ2-5; TRBD2 matches 10 bases. The trim removed 0 bases at V and 4 bases at J, leaving 8 bases unmatched. The V gene's germline CDR1 is LGHNA and CDR2 YNFKEQ. The CDR3 spans 17 residues. CDR3 nucleotide sequence: TGTGCCAGCAGCCAAGAGCAAAGCGGGGGGGGGTCAGAGACCCAGTACTTC. Amino acids: CASSQEQSGGGSETQYF.

The rearrangement uses TRBV20-1 and TRBJ2-3, with TRBD2 identical over 7 bases. The CDR3 extends over 14 amino acids. Germline values: CDR1 DFQATT, CDR2 SNEGSKA (reference sequence). The V segment lost 2 bases and the J segment 2 bases; nucleotides outside the gene matches: 4. Written as DNA, the CDR3 is TGCAGTGCTAGACCGGGAGGAAACACAGATACGCAGTATTTT. Translating it yields CSARPGGNTDTQYF.

V is TRBV11-2 and J is TRBJ1-1; 10 bases align to TRBD1. CDR1 is SGHAT, CDR2 FQNNGV, per germline. The CDR3 totals 18 residues. After removal of 5 bases from V and 0 bases from J, the junction contained 12 bases not matched to a gene. CDR3 coding DNA: TGTGCCAGCAGCCCCCCCCTGGGACAGGGGTTAGTGAACACTGAAGCTTTCTTT. Translation: CASSPPLGQGLVNTEAFF.

This clonotype was seen a handful of times. The chain carries TRBV6-6 and TRBJ2-5; 10 bases are shared with TRBD1. Looked up from germline, CDR1 is MNHNY and CDR2 is SVGAGI (reference sequence). J gave up 5 bases and V 7 bases, and 10 bases lay outside the gene matches. The CDR3 contains 15 residues. The CDR3: CASTIAGTGAETQYF. The CDR3 bases are TGTGCCAGCACTATTGCCGGGACAGGGGCTGAGACCCAGTACTTC.

This sequence joins TRBV4-1 and TRBJ1-5, with no clear D. The CDR3 covers 15 residues. Germline assignment: CDR1 MGHRA and CDR2 YSYEKL. V was shortened by 1 base and J by 5 bases, with 12 bases between the two germline ends. The DNA of the CDR3 is TGCGCCAGCAGCCAAGTAGCGGCAGCCTATCAGCCCCAGCATTTT. It yields the protein CASSQVAAAYQPQHF.

Comment on this clonotype: The junction shows a germline mismatch at one end, possibly a read error. J is TRBJ2-3 and V is TRBV11-1, with TRBD2 matching 13 bases. The CDR3 is 18 amino acids. Germline V gene lookup returns CDR1 SGHAT and CDR2 FQDESV (reference sequence). This CDR3 reads CVSSLFTGLAGVEDTQYF. CDR3 DNA: TGTGTCAGCAGCTTGTTTACAGGACTAGCGGGGGTGGAAGATACGCAGTATTTT.

The chain couples TRBV6-1 to TRBJ2-7; D might be TRBD2 (5 bases). V lost 4 bases and J lost 0, with 7 bases in between. Germline V gives CDR1 MNHNS, CDR2 SASEGT. The CDR3 totals 13 residues. CDR3 in DNA: TGTGCCAGCAGTGCAGGACTCTCCTACGAGCAGTACTTC. It yields the protein CASSAGLSYEQYF.

In its sample, this clonotype was seen many times. At one end the junction does not follow the germline gene, possibly because of a read error. The V gene is TRBV12-3 or TRBV12-4, the J gene TRBJ1-2, with D possibly matching TRBD1 (5 bases). The CDR3 consists of 13 residues. The CDR3 coding sequence is TGTGCCGGCAGCCAGGGAATCGACTATGGCTACACCTTC. This sequence encodes CAGSQGIDYGYTF.

The V gene is TRBV7-2, the J gene TRBJ1-2; D is possibly TRBD1 (5 bases). V was cut by 5 bases and J by 7 bases, with 17 bases left in between. This CDR3 comprises 14 residues. CDR1 and CDR2 (germline): SGHTA, FQGNSA. The CDR3 DNA is TGTGCCAGCAGCCCCCGATTAGGACACTCTGGCTACACCTTC. As protein: CASSPRLGHSGYTF.

The chain has TRBV29-1 and TRBJ2-1; TRBD1 matches 10 bases. Germline loops: CDR1 SQVTM, CDR2 ANQGSEA. The CDR3 length is 12 residues. J gave up 6 bases and V 7 bases, and 3 bases lay outside the gene matches. CDR3 sequence (DNA): TGCAGCGGACAGGGGGCCCCCAATGAGCAGTTCTTC. Protein: CSGQGAPNEQFF.

The V gene is TRBV21-1, the J gene TRBJ1-3; TRBD1, the D gene given by the table, was not confirmed from the DNA. TRBV21-1 is tagged as a pseudogene. CDR3 size: 14 residues. Here the CDR3 reads CASSGASSGNTIYF. The CDR3 DNA reads TGTGCCAGCAGCGGGGCCAGCTCTGGAAACACCATATATTTT.

The rearrangement joins TRBV9 to TRBJ1-1; TRBD1 matches at 7 bases. CDR1 SGDLS and CDR2 YYNGEE come from the germline V gene. The J segment lost 5 bases and the V segment lost 0 bases, leaving 4 bases of the junction unmatched. CDR3 size: 14 residues. Written as DNA, the CDR3 is TGTGCCAGCAGCGTAGGTCCAGGGGGGACTGAAGCTTTCTTT. Translation gives CASSVGPGGTEAFF. The full variable domain, its missing parts supplied by reference TRBV9 and TRBJ1-1, is DSGVTQTPKHLITATGQRVTLRCSPRSGDLSVYWYQQSLDQGLQFLIQYYNGEERAKGNILERFSAQQFPDLHSELNLSSLELGDSALYFCASSVGPGGTEAFFGQGTRLTVV.

This chain uses TRBV4-1 with TRBJ1-1; D is ambiguous. Germline lookup yields CDR1 MGHRA and CDR2 YSYEKL. The CDR3 contains 17 residues. Trimming stripped 0 bases from V and 3 bases from J, with 17 bases between. Here the CDR3 reads CASSQEEGTLWYTEAFF. As DNA, the CDR3 is TGCGCCAGCAGCCAAGAAGAAGGAACACTCTGGTACACTGAAGCTTTCTTT.

This clonotype was counted between two and nine times. The chain couples TRBV20-1 to TRBJ1-2, with TRBD1 matching over 7 bases. V trimming: 2 bases; J trimming: 4 bases; junction bases outside the gene matches: 7. Per germline, CDR1 DFQATT and CDR2 SNEGSKA (reference sequence). The CDR3 contains 14 residues. CDR3 amino acids: CSARLRQGGYGYTF. The CDR3 bases are TGCAGTGCTAGACTACGACAGGGTGGCTATGGCTACACCTTC.

This clonotype was detected a few times. The J gene is TRBJ1-2, the V gene TRBV7-9; D is undetermined. V lost 4 bases and J 4 bases, leaving 16 bases between the germline ends. The CDR3 totals 15 residues. Germline CDR1 reads SEHNR; CDR2 reads FQNEAQ (reference sequence). CDR3 loop: CASSSVLAVGYGYTF. DNA for the CDR3: TGTGCCAGCAGCTCCGTTCTGGCGGTCGGCTATGGCTACACCTTC.

This clonotype was detected only a few times. This chain connects TRBV5-1 to TRBJ2-7; TRBD1 aligns across 9 bases. The V gene end was trimmed by 4 bases and the J gene end by 4 bases; junction bases not matched to a gene: 6. There are 14 residues in the CDR3. CDR1 SGHRS and CDR2 YFSETQ come from the germline V gene. The chain's CDR3 is CASSQGTGFYEQYF. CDR3 nucleotide sequence: TGCGCCAGCAGCCAGGGGACAGGGTTTTACGAGCAGTACTTC.

Details on this clonotype: This may stem from a read error, because a much larger clone lies one nucleotide away. The CDR3 here is CASSLWSSGGGHTF. CDR3 in DNA: TGTGCCAGCAGCTTGTGGTCGAGTGGGGGAGGCCACACCTTC. The chain couples TRBV5-6 to TRBJ1-2; TRBD1 might be the D (5 bases). Trimming removed 1 base from V and 12 bases from J, with 19 bases in between. This CDR3 spans 14 amino acids. In germline, CDR1 is SGHDT, CDR2 YYEEEE.

In its sample, this clonotype was seen a few times. The chain recombines TRBV10-3 with TRBJ2-1; 9 nucleotides match TRBD1. The CDR3 is made up of 11 amino acids. Trimming at V came to 11 bases and at J to 8 bases, leaving 4 bases not matched to a gene. Looked up from germline, CDR1 is ENHRY and CDR2 is SYGVKD. The CDR3 sequence: CAADRGDEQFF. Here the CDR3 DNA reads TGTGCCGCGGACAGGGGCGATGAGCAGTTCTTC.

The chain employs TRBV7-2 and TRBJ2-3; the match to TRBD2 covers 8 bases. The CDR3 extends over 16 amino acids. Germline values: CDR1 SGHTA, CDR2 FQGNSA. J was trimmed by 4 bases and V by 5 bases; bases with no gene match: 11. The CDR3 bases are TGTGCCAGCAGCCGGAAACGGGGGGGCCGTCCAGATACGCAGTATTTT. It specifies CASSRKRGGRPDTQYF.

The chain uses TRBV18 and TRBJ2-5; D perhaps matches TRBD2 (6 bases). The DNA end lines up better with TRBJ2-7; the J call may be wrong. The germline V gene encodes CDR1 KGHSH and CDR2 LQKENI. The CDR3 consists of 12 residues. Written as DNA, the CDR3 is TGTGCCAGCACCCCGGGGGACTACGAGCAGTACTTC. It yields the protein CASTPGDYEQYF.

This clonotype appeared a few times. The V gene is TRBV6-6, the J gene TRBJ2-3; 9 nucleotides match TRBD2. The length of the CDR3 is 15 residues. Germline V gives CDR1 MNHNY, CDR2 SVGAGI (reference sequence). The V gene end was trimmed by 7 bases and the J gene end by 2 bases; junction bases not matched to a gene: 7. CDR3 in DNA: TGTGCCAGCACCATAGCGGGGGCCGCCACAGATACGCAGTATTTT. Translating it yields CASTIAGAATDTQYF.